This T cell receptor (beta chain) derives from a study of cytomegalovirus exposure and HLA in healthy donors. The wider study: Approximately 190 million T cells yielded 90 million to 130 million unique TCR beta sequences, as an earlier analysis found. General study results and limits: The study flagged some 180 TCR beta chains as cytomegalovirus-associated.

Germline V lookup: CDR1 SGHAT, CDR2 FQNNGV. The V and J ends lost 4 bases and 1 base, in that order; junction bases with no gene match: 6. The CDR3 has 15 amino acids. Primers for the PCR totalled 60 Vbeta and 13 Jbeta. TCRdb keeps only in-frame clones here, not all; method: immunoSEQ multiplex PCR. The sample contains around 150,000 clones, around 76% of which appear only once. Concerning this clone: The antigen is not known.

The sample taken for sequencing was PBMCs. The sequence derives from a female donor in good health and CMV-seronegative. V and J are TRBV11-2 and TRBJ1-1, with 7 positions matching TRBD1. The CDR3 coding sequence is TGTGCCAGCAGCTACGTGACAGGGAGGAACACTGAAGCTTTCTTT. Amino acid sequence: CASSYVTGRNTEAFF.